What follows are 7 T cell receptor beta chains derived from one specimen sequenced in a study of blood T cell repertoires in COVID-19. Repertoires were generated with immunoSEQ multiplex PCR, while TCRdb's copy carries only in-frame clones and drops some. The table records about 36,000 clones, about 88% of them present only once. Sample: peripheral blood. These receptors were collected from a human donor in a cohort sampled during active COVID-19.

This sequence joins TRBV11-1 and TRBJ1-1, with 7 nucleotides matching TRBD1. Trimming removed 1 base from V and 6 bases from J; junction bases left unmatched: 8. Germline CDR1 SGHAT, CDR2 FQDESV (reference sequence). The CDR3 has 15 amino acids. DNA of the CDR3: TGTGCCAGCAGCTTAGATTTACAGGGGTCCGCTGAAGCTTTCTTT. Its protein product is CASSLDLQGSAEAFF.

In its sample, this clone was seen a few times. This chain links TRBV2 with TRBJ1-6; D is undetermined. This CDR3 is 14 amino acids long. Germline V gene sequence: CDR1 SNHLY, CDR2 FYNNEI. Deletions cut 5 bases from V and 3 bases from J, with 8 bases between. Here the CDR3 reads CASSTTFYNSPLHF. The CDR3 DNA reads as TGTGCCAGCAGTACGACATTCTATAATTCACCCCTCCACTTT.

As for this clone: A read error may produce the germline difference seen at one junction end. The rearrangement joins TRBV18 to TRBJ1-3; tentatively, D is TRBD1 (6 bases). The CDR3 runs to 16 residues. CDR1 and CDR2 (germline): KGHSH, LQKENI. CDR3 nucleotides: TGTGCCAGCTCACCACCTAGTGGGGGCTCTGGAAACGCCATATATTTT. Amino acid sequence: CASSPPSGGSGNAIYF.

The rearrangement uses TRBV7-6 and TRBJ2-7, with 7 positions matching TRBD2. Unmatched junction bases numbered 1, after V lost 6 bases and J lost 5 bases. CDR1 SGHVS and CDR2 FNYEAQ come from the germline V gene. This CDR3 has 11 residues. CDR3 amino acids: CASRGGNEQYF. The CDR3 nucleotides read TGTGCCAGCAGGGGGGGGAACGAGCAGTACTTC.

The chain joins TRBV28 to TRBJ1-3, with TRBD1 matching 7 bases. In germline, CDR1 is MDHEN, CDR2 SYDVKM. The trim removed 6 bases at V and 0 bases at J, leaving 2 bases unmatched. CDR3 length: 14 residues. CDR3 loop: CASRDRDSGNTIYF. For the CDR3, the DNA is TGTGCCAGCAGAGACAGGGACTCTGGAAACACCATATATTTT.

The chain employs TRBV19 and TRBJ1-1; no clear D. CDR1 and CDR2 from the germline V gene are LNHDA and SQIVND (reference sequence). The CDR3 has 12 residues. V was pared by 6 bases and J by 7 bases, with 12 bases between. CDR3 bases: TGTGCCAGTAGCCACCCCCGGGGTGAAGCTTTCTTT. It encodes CASSHPRGEAFF.

This clone was observed a single time. J is TRBJ2-1 and V is TRBV7-9; a possible D gene is TRBD1 (6 bases). The CDR3 runs 15 residues. Germline-derived CDR1 and CDR2 are SEHNR and FQNEAQ (reference sequence). The V and J ends lost 5 bases and 9 bases respectively, with 20 bases between them. The DNA for the CDR3 is TGTGCCAGCAGCCGCCCCACAGGGACCAAAGGTGAGCAGTTCTTC. Residues: CASSRPTGTKGEQFF.